Following are 12 T cell receptor beta chains from one sample sequenced in a study of long-term antiretroviral therapy in people with HIV. Version v3.0 of the immunoSEQ assay was performed at survey level. Profiling relied on immunoSEQ multiplex PCR, and the TCRdb table lists in-frame clones only, not all of them. The sample gives approximately 31,000 clones, around 90% of which show up once; approximately 13% is in the top ten. Material: unsorted PBMCs, obtained 1.1 years after starting antiretroviral therapy. The receptors were gathered from a man younger than 35 with HIV.

The J gene is TRBJ2-2, the V gene TRBV7-3, with D possibly matching TRBD2 (5 bases). CDR1 and CDR2 (germline): SGHTA, FQGTGA. This CDR3 contains 16 residues. Trimming removed 2 bases at V and 0 bases at J, with 10 bases between. The CDR3 bases are TGTGCCAGCAGCTTAGGGAGTTTTTCGAACACCGGGGAGCTGTTTTTT. This encodes CASSLGSFSNTGELFF.

V usage is TRBV7-9 and J usage is TRBJ2-3; D call uncertain. The length of the CDR3 is 15 residues. Trimming took 5 bases from V and 3 from J, leaving 15 bases between them. Germline assignment: CDR1 SEHNR and CDR2 FQNEAQ (reference sequence). The CDR3 spells CASSPQPAITDTQYF. The CDR3 nucleotides read TGTGCCAGCAGCCCCCAGCCGGCCATTACAGATACGCAGTATTTT.

The chain carries TRBV25-1 and TRBJ2-3, with D possibly being TRBD1 (6 bases). This CDR3 comprises 14 residues. The V and J ends lost 5 bases and 3 bases respectively, with 12 bases between them. Germline CDR1 is MGHDK and CDR2 is SYGVNS. The CDR3 here is CASSLAGVTDTQYF. DNA of the CDR3: TGTGCCAGCAGTTTAGCAGGGGTAACAGATACGCAGTATTTT.

The genes are TRBV27 and TRBJ2-7, with D unresolved. Trimming removed 5 bases from V and 3 bases from J, with 11 bases in between. The CDR3 sequence is 13 residues long. In germline, CDR1 is MNHEY, CDR2 SMNVEV (reference sequence). The CDR3 loop reads CASSVSSRYEQYF. The CDR3 DNA is TGTGCCAGCAGTGTCTCGTCTCGCTACGAGCAGTACTTC.

The J gene is TRBJ2-5, the V gene TRBV7-3; 11 nucleotides align to TRBD1. V shed 3 bases, J shed 5 bases, and the junction held 8 bases outside the gene matches. The germline gives CDR1 SGHTA, CDR2 FQGTGA. The CDR3 has 16 amino acids. Here the CDR3 DNA reads TGTGCCAGCAGCTTGGGAAAGGGGACAGGGGGTGAGACCCAGTACTTC. Translating it yields CASSLGKGTGGETQYF.

The rearrangement joins TRBV28 to TRBJ2-7; perhaps TRBD1 as D (5 bases). The ends were cut back, 6 bases at V and 0 bases at J, with 9 bases in the middle. Germline-derived CDR1 and CDR2 are MDHEN and SYDVKM. The CDR3 loop spans 13 amino acids. CDR3 amino acids: CASRTTDSYEQYF. The CDR3 DNA follows: TGTGCCAGCAGAACGACAGACTCCTACGAGCAGTACTTC.

This sequence joins TRBV11-2 and TRBJ2-7; 8 bases line up with TRBD2. Germline trimming cut 11 bases from V and 3 bases from J; bases unmatched to any gene: 9. In germline, CDR1 is SGHAT, CDR2 FQNNGV. This CDR3 is built from 13 residues. The CDR3 here is CALGLAGSYEQYF. As DNA, the CDR3 is TGTGCCCTGGGGCTAGCGGGTAGCTACGAGCAGTACTTC.

This chain joins TRBV7-2 and TRBJ1-1; D unresolved. Germline lookup yields CDR1 SGHTA and CDR2 FQGNSA. V was shortened by 7 bases and J by 1 base, with 10 bases between the two germline ends. The CDR3 extends over 13 amino acids. The CDR3 sequence: CASTVQPNTEAFF. As DNA, the CDR3 is TGTGCCAGCACCGTGCAGCCGAACACTGAAGCTTTCTTT. Based on the CDR3 plus reference TRBV7-2 and TRBJ1-1, the full variable domain is GAGVSQSPSNKVTEKGKDVELRCDPISGHTALYWYRQSLGQGLEFLIYFQGNSAPDKSGLPSDRFSAERTGGSVSTLTIQRTQQEDSAVYLCASTVQPNTEAFFGQGTRLTVV.

This clone has only one observation. This rearrangement joins TRBV5-4 to TRBJ2-1; no clear D gene. V was cut by 3 bases and J by 8 bases, with 18 bases left in between. Per the germline V gene, CDR1 is SGHNT and CDR2 is YYREEE (reference sequence). The CDR3 runs to 15 residues. The CDR3: CASSSPADQPHEQFF. The CDR3 DNA is TGTGCCAGCAGCTCTCCTGCGGACCAGCCGCATGAGCAGTTCTTC. Together with reference TRBV5-4 and TRBJ2-1, the CDR3 gives the full variable domain: ETGVTQSPTHLIKTRGQQVTLRCSSQSGHNTVSWYQQALGQGPQFIFQYYREEENGRGNFPPRFSGLQFPNYSSELNVNALELDDSALYLCASSSPADQPHEQFFGPGTRLTVL.

The CDR3 sequence is CAISANTHTGELFF. Written as DNA, the CDR3 is TGTGCCATCAGTGCTAACACCCACACCGGGGAGCTGTTTTTT. The chain has TRBV10-3 and TRBJ2-2, with D unresolved. The CDR3 covers 14 residues. Trimming cost V 4 bases and J 3 bases, with 9 bases left between them. Germline V gene sequence: CDR1 ENHRY, CDR2 SYGVKD.

The chain is built from TRBV6-6 and TRBJ1-5; the D is unclear. This CDR3 has 14 amino acids. The V gene lost 0 bases and the J gene lost 7 bases, with 10 bases spanning the gap. Looked up from germline, CDR1 is MNHNY and CDR2 is SVGAGI (reference sequence). The CDR3 protein is CASSYSRVGQPQHF. In DNA, the CDR3 is TGTGCCAGCAGTTACTCGAGGGTAGGGCAGCCCCAGCATTTT.

V gene TRBV6-1 combines with J gene TRBJ2-2; D remains ambiguous. CDR1 is MNHNS, CDR2 SASEGT, per germline. The CDR3 consists of 13 residues. With 3 bases removed from V and 8 bases from J, the gap between germline ends came to 10 bases. The CDR3 coding sequence is TGTGCCAGCAGTGAGGCCGCCCTGGGGGAGCTGTTTTTT. This codes for CASSEAALGELFF.